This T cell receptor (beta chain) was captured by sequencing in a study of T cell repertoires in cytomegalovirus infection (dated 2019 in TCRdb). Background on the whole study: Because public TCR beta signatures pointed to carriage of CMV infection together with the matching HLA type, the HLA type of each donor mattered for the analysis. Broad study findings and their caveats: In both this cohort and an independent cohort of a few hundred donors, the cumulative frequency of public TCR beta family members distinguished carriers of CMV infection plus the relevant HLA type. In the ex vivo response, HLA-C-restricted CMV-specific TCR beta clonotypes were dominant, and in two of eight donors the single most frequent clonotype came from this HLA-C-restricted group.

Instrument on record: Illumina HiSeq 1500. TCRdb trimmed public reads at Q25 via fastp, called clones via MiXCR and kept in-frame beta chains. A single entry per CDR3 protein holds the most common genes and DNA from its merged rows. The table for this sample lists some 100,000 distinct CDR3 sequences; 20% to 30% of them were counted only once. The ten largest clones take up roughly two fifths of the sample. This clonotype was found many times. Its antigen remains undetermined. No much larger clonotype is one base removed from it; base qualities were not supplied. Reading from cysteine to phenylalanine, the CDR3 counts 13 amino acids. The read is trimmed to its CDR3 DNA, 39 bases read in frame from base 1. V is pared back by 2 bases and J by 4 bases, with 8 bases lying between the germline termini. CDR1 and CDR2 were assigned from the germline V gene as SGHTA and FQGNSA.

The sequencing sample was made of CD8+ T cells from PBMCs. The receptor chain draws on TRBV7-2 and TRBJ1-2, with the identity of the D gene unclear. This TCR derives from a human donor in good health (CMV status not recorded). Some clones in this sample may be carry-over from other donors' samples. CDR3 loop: CASSLNNGYGYTF. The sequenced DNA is TGTGCCAGCAGCTTAAATAACGGCTATGGCTACACCTTC. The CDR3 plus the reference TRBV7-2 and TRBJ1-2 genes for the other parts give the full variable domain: GAGVSQSPSNKVTEKGKDVELRCDPISGHTALYWYRQSLGQGLEFLIYFQGNSAPDKSGLPSDRFSAERTGGSVSTLTIQRTQQEDSAVYLCASSLNNGYGYTFGSGTRLTVV.